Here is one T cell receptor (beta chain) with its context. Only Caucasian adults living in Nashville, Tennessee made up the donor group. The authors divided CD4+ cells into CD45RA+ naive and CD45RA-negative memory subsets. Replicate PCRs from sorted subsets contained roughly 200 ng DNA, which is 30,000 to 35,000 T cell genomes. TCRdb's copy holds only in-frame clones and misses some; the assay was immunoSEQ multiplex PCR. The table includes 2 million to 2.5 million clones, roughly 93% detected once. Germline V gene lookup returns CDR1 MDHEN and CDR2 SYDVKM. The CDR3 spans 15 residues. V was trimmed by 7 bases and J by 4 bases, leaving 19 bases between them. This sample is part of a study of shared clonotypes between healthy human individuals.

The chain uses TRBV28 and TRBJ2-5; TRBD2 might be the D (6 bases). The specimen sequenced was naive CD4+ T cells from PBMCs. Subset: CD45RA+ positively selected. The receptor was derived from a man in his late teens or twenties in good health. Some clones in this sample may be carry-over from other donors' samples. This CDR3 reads CASKEGGVDIETQYF. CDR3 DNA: TGTGCCAGCAAAGAGGGAGGCGTAGATATAGAGACCCAGTACTTC.